The text below deals with one T cell receptor (beta chain). This sample stems from a study of T cell responses to AZD1222 COVID-19 vaccine. This CDR3 has 13 residues. Germline CDR1 and CDR2: KGHSH and LQKENI. Trimming took 4 bases from V and 4 from J, leaving 8 bases between them. Libraries were prepared by immunoSEQ multiplex PCR; TCRdb keeps only in-frame clonotypes and omits some of them. The sample has roughly 120,000 clones; around 93% are singletons. The TCR was taken from an adult who received the AZD1222 COVID-19 vaccine. This chain links TRBV18 with TRBJ1-5; no clear D. This specimen consisted of peripheral blood, obtained 28 days after the second AZD1222 dose. This CDR3 is CASSHNENQPQHF. As DNA, the CDR3 is TGTGCCAGCTCACATAACGAAAATCAGCCCCAGCATTTT.